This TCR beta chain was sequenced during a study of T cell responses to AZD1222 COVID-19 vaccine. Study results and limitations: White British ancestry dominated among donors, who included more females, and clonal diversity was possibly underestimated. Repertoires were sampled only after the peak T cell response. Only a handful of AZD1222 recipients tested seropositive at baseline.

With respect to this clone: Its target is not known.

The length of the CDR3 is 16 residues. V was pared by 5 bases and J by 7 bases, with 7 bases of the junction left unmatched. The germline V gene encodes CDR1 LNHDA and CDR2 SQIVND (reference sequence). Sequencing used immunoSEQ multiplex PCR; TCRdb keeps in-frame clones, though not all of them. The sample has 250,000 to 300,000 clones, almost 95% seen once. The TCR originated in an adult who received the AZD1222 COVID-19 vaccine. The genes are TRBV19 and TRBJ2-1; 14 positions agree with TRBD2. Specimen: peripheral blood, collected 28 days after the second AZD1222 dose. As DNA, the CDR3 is TGTGCCAGTAGTCTCCCGGGGACTAGCGGGAGAAATGAGCAGTTCTTC. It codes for CASSLPGTSGRNEQFF.